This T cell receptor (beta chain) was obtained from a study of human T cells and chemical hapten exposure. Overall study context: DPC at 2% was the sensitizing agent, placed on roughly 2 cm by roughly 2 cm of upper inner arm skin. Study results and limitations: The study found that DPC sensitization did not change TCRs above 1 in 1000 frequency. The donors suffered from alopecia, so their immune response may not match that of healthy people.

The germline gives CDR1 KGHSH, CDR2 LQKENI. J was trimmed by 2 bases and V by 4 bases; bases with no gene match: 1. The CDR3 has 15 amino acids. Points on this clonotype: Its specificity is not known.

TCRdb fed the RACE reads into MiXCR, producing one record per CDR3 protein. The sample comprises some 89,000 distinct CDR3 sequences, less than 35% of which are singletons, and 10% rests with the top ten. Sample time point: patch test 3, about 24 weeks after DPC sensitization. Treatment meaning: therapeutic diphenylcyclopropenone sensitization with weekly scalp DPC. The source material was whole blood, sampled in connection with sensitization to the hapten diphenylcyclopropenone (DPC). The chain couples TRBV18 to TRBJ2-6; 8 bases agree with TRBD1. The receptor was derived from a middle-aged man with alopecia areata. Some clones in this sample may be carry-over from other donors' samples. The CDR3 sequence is CASSQDRAGANVLTF. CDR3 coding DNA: TGTGCCAGCTCACAGGACAGGGCTGGGGCCAACGTCCTGACTTTC.